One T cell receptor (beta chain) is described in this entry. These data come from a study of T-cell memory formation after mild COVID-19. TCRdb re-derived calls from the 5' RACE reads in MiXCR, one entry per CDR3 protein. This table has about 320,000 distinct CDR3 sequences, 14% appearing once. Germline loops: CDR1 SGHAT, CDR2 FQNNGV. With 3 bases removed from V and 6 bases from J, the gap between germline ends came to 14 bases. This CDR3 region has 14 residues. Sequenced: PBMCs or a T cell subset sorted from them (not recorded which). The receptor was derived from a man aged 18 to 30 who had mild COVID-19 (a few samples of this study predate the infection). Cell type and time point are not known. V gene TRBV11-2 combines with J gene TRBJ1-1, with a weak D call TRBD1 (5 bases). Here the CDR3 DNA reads TGTGCCAGCAGCTTGACGGGGATGGGGGCTGAAGCTTTCTTT. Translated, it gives CASSLTGMGAEAFF.